Listed here is a single T cell receptor beta chain. Its antigen specificity is not known. Within one base of it there is no much larger clone, and no base qualities were kept. Via the germline V gene, CDR1 is SNHLY and CDR2 FYNNEI. Spanning cysteine to phenylalanine, the CDR3 consists of 15 amino acids. Only the CDR3 region is kept as DNA, spanning 45 bases read in frame from base 1. V ends up 6 bases short and J 2 bases short, with an unmatched junction base count of 7. Each collaborating institution followed its own protocols to collect whole blood in K2EDTA tubes. For TCRbeta analysis, collaborator samples were shipped as frozen whole blood, as isolated PBMCs, or as DNA extracted from either sample type. This entry is derived from a study of blood T cell repertoires in COVID-19 (dated by TCRdb to about 2020). For the study in its entirety: Samples from collaborators originated in the United States, Italy and Spain and spanned both the acute and convalescent phases of COVID-19. The prospective study material was composed of cDNA or gDNA derived from T cells, B-cell-depleted T cells, or PBMCs. Subjects who had been exposed to COVID-19, were actively infected with it, or had recovered from it provided the deeply sampled blood TCRbeta repertoires that made up the dataset. The repertoires were released in a freely available public database meant as a resource for research on the immune response to SARS-CoV-2. Samples were obtained from the ongoing ImmuneRACE study (first 160 participants) and from approximately 1,200 subjects provided by 6 global collaborators. A de-identified subject ID, COVID-19 status, age in years and sex were almost always included in the sample metadata. Where available, HLA class I and class II types were taken from metadata supplied by the sample provider and were not determined by assay-based typing. What the research found in general, with its limitations: The quantity of clinical and demographic metadata differed by source and by participant and was supplied without curation.

TCRbeta CDR3 regions were amplified from genomic DNA using the immunoSEQ Assay, a bias-controlled multiplex PCR. Concerning the study's data processing: The number of nucleated cells in each sample was estimated from the amplification of reference gene primers within the assay. To quantify the absolute abundance of each unique TCRbeta CDR3 rearrangement, sequence reads were collapsed and filtered. Productive Simpson clonality was computed per sample as the square root of Simpson's diversity index over productive rearrangements. TCRdb limited this immuneACCESS table to in-frame rearrangements with V and J called. A share of clones is missing; checked studies link under half to unresolved V genes, and the rest is unexplained. From that table come the V and J calls and clone size; the DNA was used to work out D and trimming. The sample has approximately 99,000 clones on record, more than 70% of them singletons. The ten top clones hold 15% to 20% of the sample.

This chain joins TRBV2 to TRBJ2-3; the junction holds 8 bases that match TRBD2. This TCR derives from a human donor in a cohort sampled during active COVID-19. Sequencing was done on a sample of peripheral blood. This receptor carries the CDR3 CASSPGTSTTDTQYF. The DNA is TGTGCCAGCAGCCCTGGGACTAGTACCACAGATACGCAGTATTTT.